A selection of T cell receptor beta chains follows, all from one sample in a study of T cells in Graves' hyperthyroidism and ophthalmopathy. MiXCR, applied by TCRdb to the multiplex PCR reads, yields one record per CDR3 protein. The sample consists of about 260,000 distinct CDR3 sequences, about a sixth of them appearing once. The sample was blood. The receptors shown here come from a woman aged 18-29 years with Graves' ophthalmopathy. Each CDR3 is given with its conserved first and last residue. A D gene is named only where the DNA matches it firmly. The size field is filled for only some rows; it gives once, few, many or a size class.

d_gene	j_gene	v_gene	abundance	CDR3aa	CDR3nt
NA	TRBJ1-4	TRBV6-1	many	CASSEIRGHNEKLFF	TGTGCCAGCAGTGAGATCAGGGGCCATAATGAAAAACTGTTTTTT
NA	TRBJ2-1	TRBV28	many	CASSPLPTEQFF	TGTGCCAGCAGCCCCCTCCCAACTGAGCAGTTCTTC
TRBD1	TRBJ1-5	TRBV10-3	many	CAISSGGNNQPQHF	TGTGCCATCAGTTCAGGGGGCAACAATCAGCCCCAGCATTTT
TRBD1	TRBJ1-5	TRBV19	many	CASSRQGNSNQPQHF	TGTGCCAGTAGCAGACAGGGGAATAGCAATCAGCCCCAGCATTTT
TRBD1	TRBJ2-1	TRBV25-1	many	CASSERQGSGYNEQFF	TGTGCCAGCAGTGAGAGACAGGGATCTGGATACAATGAGCAGTTCTTC
NA	TRBJ2-2	TRBV27	many	CASSTTNTGELFF	TGTGCCAGCAGTACAACGAACACCGGGGAGCTGTTTTTT
NA	TRBJ1-6	TRBV6-2/TRBV6-3	NA	CASSSAGDNSPLHF	TGTGCCAGCAGTTCAGCCGGGGATAATTCACCCCTCCACTTT
TRBD1	TRBJ2-3	TRBV5-1	many	CASSSSTGSRTDTQYF	TGCGCCAGCAGCTCCTCGACAGGGAGTCGCACAGATACGCAGTATTTT
TRBD1	TRBJ1-2	TRBV6-6	many	CASSYRTRTGGGYTF	TGTGCCAGCAGTTACAGAACCCGGACAGGCGGCGGCTACACCTTC
NA	TRBJ1-2	TRBV28	NA	CASSPDSDHLSFYGYTF	TGTGCCAGCAGTCCTGATTCTGACCATCTTAGCTTTTATGGCTACACCTTC
TRBD2	TRBJ2-7	TRBV28	once	CASSNVLGTSGTSALSSYEQYF	TGTGCCAGCAGCAACGTTCTGGGGACGTCCGGGACTAGCGCCCTAAGCTCCTACGAGCAGTACTTC
NA	TRBJ1-2	TRBV5-8	many	CATRKGSYGYTF	TGTGCCACCAGAAAGGGGTCCTATGGCTACACCTTC
TRBD2	TRBJ2-1	TRBV5-1	once	CASSFSGRGSNNEQFF	TGCGCCAGCAGCTTCAGCGGGCGGGGGAGCAACAATGAGCAGTTCTTC
TRBD2	TRBJ2-1	TRBV28	many	CASSDSGRPYNEQFF	TGTGCCAGCAGTGATAGCGGGAGACCGTACAATGAGCAGTTCTTC
TRBD2	TRBJ2-5	TRBV20-1	many	CSARGLAGGRETQYF	TGCAGTGCAAGGGGACTAGCGGGAGGGAGAGAGACCCAGTACTTC
TRBD2	TRBJ2-2	TRBV20-1	many	CSARDPSGINTGELFF	TGCAGTGCTAGAGATCCTAGCGGGATAAACACCGGGGAGCTGTTTTTT
NA	TRBJ1-3	TRBV3-1	many	CASSHWGNTIYF	TGTGCCAGCAGCCATTGGGGAAACACCATATATTTT
NA	TRBJ2-1	TRBV6-5	many	CASSYSYHTYNEQFF	TGTGCCAGCAGTTACTCCTACCATACCTACAATGAGCAGTTCTTC
NA	TRBJ2-2	TRBV30	many	CAWSVMGGELFF	TGTGCCTGGAGTGTAATGGGCGGGGAGCTGTTTTTT
NA	TRBJ1-1	TRBV20-1	many	CSARDYQENTEAFF	TGCAGTGCTAGAGATTATCAGGAGAACACTGAAGCTTTCTTT